Listed here are 12 T cell receptor beta chains from one sample, sequenced in a study of shared clonotypes between healthy human individuals. Generated by immunoSEQ multiplex PCR, the TCRdb table keeps only in-frame clones and is missing some. The top ten hold approximately 0.13% of the sample, which has some 2,000,000 clones, 85% to 95% seen once. The sample was naive CD4+ T cells sorted from blood. Subset indicated: CD45RA+ positively selected. All receptors derive from a man aged 18 to 30 in good health.

The chain has TRBV7-2 and TRBJ2-2; TRBD2 agrees at 8 bases. CDR1 SGHTA and CDR2 FQGNSA come from the germline V gene. V was pared by 1 base and J by 4 bases, with 2 bases of the junction left unmatched. This CDR3 contains 15 residues. CDR3 nucleotides: TGTGCCAGCAGCTTAGTTAGCGGGACCACCGGGGAGCTGTTTTTT. It codes for CASSLVSGTTGELFF.

This clone was observed once. The chain employs TRBV5-5 and TRBJ2-7; TRBD1 matches 7 bases. After removal of 5 bases from V and 3 bases from J, the junction contained 8 bases not matched to a gene. The length of the CDR3 is 14 residues. Germline V gives CDR1 SGHKS, CDR2 YYEKEE (reference sequence). The CDR3 nucleotides read TGTGCCAGCAGGCGTCCGGGACAGAACTACGAGCAGTACTTC. Translating gives CASRRPGQNYEQYF. The full variable domain, with the rest looked up from reference TRBV5-5 and TRBJ2-7, is DAGVTQSPTHLIKTRGQQVTLRCSPISGHKSVSWYQQVLGQGPQFIFQYYEKEERGRGNFPDRFSARQFPNYSSELNVNALLLGDSALYLCASRRPGQNYEQYFGPGTRLTVT.

The chain combines TRBV18 with TRBJ1-5, with a possible D match to TRBD1 (6 bases). Trimming stripped 2 bases from V and 5 bases from J, with 16 bases between. In germline, CDR1 is KGHSH, CDR2 LQKENI. The CDR3 contains 16 residues. Here the CDR3 reads CASSPWTAVTDQPQHF. DNA for the CDR3: TGTGCCAGCTCACCATGGACAGCCGTCACGGATCAGCCCCAGCATTTT.

The chain couples TRBV7-6 to TRBJ1-1; 7 bases agree with TRBD1. The CDR3 length is 15 residues. Germline V gene sequence: CDR1 SGHVS, CDR2 FNYEAQ. The V gene end was trimmed by 0 bases and the J gene end by 1 base; junction bases not matched to a gene: 2. CDR3 loop: CASSLARGPNTEAFF. In DNA form, the CDR3 reads TGTGCCAGCAGCTTAGCGAGGGGGCCGAACACTGAAGCTTTCTTT. The whole variable domain, remainder taken from reference TRBV7-6 and TRBJ1-1, is GAGVSQSPRYKVTKRGQDVALRCDPISGHVSLYWYRQALGQGPEFLTYFNYEAQQDKSGLPNDRFSAERPEGSISTLTIQRTEQRDSAMYRCASSLARGPNTEAFFGQGTRLTVV.

The chain joins TRBV6-6 to TRBJ2-2, with 11 bases matching TRBD2. CDR3 length equals 15 residues. Germline V gene sequence: CDR1 MNHNY, CDR2 SVGAGI (reference sequence). The ends lost 5 bases at V and 6 bases at J; junction bases unmatched: 5. The CDR3 coding sequence is TGTGCCAGCAGTCCAACTAGCGGGAGAGCCGGGGAGCTGTTTTTT. Encoded protein: CASSPTSGRAGELFF.

The V gene is TRBV7-2, the J gene TRBJ2-6; D is ambiguous. Germline lookup yields CDR1 SGHTA and CDR2 FQGNSA. The ends were cut back, 4 bases at V and 0 bases at J, with 7 bases in the middle. The CDR3 covers 15 residues. CDR3 bases: TGTGCCAGCAGCTCTATTCCCTCTGGGGCCAACGTCCTGACTTTC. Translated: CASSSIPSGANVLTF.

V usage is TRBV6-5 and J usage is TRBJ1-5, with D unclear. This CDR3 spans 15 amino acids. V was shortened by 2 bases and J by 0 bases, with 8 bases between the two germline ends. CDR1 MNHEY and CDR2 SVGAGI come from the germline V gene. As DNA, the CDR3 is TGTGCCAGCAGTTACGGCAGACATAGCAATCAGCCCCAGCATTTT. Translation gives CASSYGRHSNQPQHF.

The rearrangement uses TRBV2 and TRBJ1-4; 7 bases align to TRBD1. This CDR3 contains 13 residues. The germline V gene has CDR1 SNHLY and CDR2 FYNNEI. The junction had 3 bases not matched to a gene; V was cut back by 4 bases and J by 7 bases. The CDR3 loop reads CASSGEGAEKLFF. In DNA form, the CDR3 reads TGTGCCAGCAGTGGCGAGGGGGCTGAAAAACTGTTTTTT.

The chain joins TRBV10-3 to TRBJ1-6, with 7 bases fitting TRBD1. The V gene end was trimmed by 10 bases and the J gene end by 5 bases; junction bases not matched to a gene: 5. The CDR3 is made up of 13 amino acids. Looked up from germline, CDR1 is ENHRY and CDR2 is SYGVKD. This CDR3 is CATYRGDNSPLHF. In DNA, the CDR3 is TGTGCCACCTACAGGGGCGATAATTCACCCCTCCACTTT.

The chain joins TRBV5-6 to TRBJ1-3, with a tentative D call TRBD1 (6 bases). Germline values: CDR1 SGHDT, CDR2 YYEEEE. V dropped 5 bases and J dropped 2 bases, with 11 bases sitting between them. The CDR3 sequence is 14 residues long. CDR3 protein: CASRWKGAGNTIYF. The CDR3, as DNA: TGTGCCAGCAGGTGGAAGGGGGCTGGAAACACCATATATTTT.

This clone has a single count. The CDR3 DNA reads TGTGCCAGCAGCTTCTTCGGCCAGGTCTCCTACAATGAGCAGTTCTTC. This translates into CASSFFGQVSYNEQFF. The chain links TRBV7-9 to TRBJ2-1; D not certain. CDR3 size: 16 residues. V was shortened by 3 bases and J by 0 bases, with 12 bases between the two germline ends. Germline V gives CDR1 SEHNR, CDR2 FQNEAQ (reference sequence).

On this clone itself: A much larger clone lies a single base off, so this may be a read error. Different DNA sequences within this sample yield the same CDR3. V usage is TRBV30 and J usage is TRBJ1-5; unclear D gene. Trimming took off 0 bases at V and 4 bases at J, with 7 bases between the two ends. The CDR3 totals 13 residues. Germline V CDR1 and CDR2: GTSNPN, SVGIG (reference sequence). CDR3 loop: CAWSVPGNQPQHF. The CDR3 DNA sequence: TGTGCCTGGAGTGTACCGGGTAATCAGCCCCAGCATTTT.